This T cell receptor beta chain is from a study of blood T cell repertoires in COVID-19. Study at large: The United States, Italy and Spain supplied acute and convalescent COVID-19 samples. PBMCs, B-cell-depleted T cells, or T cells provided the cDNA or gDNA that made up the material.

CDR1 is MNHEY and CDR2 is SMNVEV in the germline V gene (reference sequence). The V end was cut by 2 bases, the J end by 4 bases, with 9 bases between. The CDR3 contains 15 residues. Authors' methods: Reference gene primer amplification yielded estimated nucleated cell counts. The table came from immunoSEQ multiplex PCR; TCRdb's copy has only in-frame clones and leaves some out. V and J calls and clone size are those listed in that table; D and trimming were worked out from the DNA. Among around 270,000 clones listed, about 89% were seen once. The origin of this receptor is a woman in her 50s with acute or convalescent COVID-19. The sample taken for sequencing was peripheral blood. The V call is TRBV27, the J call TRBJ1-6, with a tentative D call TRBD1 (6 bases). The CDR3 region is CASSLEGGYNSPLHF. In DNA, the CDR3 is TGTGCCAGCAGTTTAGAGGGGGGGTATAATTCACCCCTCCACTTT.